A single sample is the source of the 26 T cell receptor beta chains below, sequenced in a study of blood T cell repertoires in COVID-19 (dated by TCRdb to the early 2020s). Libraries were constructed by the immunoSEQ multiplex PCR assay. TCRdb took over this immuneACCESS table, retaining in-frame rearrangements with V and J assigned. Such tables are incomplete; in checked studies, under half of the missing clones stem from an unresolved V gene, and the remainder is unexplained. The sample table shows a few hundred thousand clones, and approximately 90% are seen once. Approximately 6.2% of the sample goes to the ten largest clones. Sequencing used peripheral blood. Receptors were obtained from a man aged 55 to 70 who had recovered from COVID-19.

This rearrangement joins TRBV27 to TRBJ1-5; tentative D call: TRBD1 (5 bases). Trimming removed 6 bases at V and 10 bases at J, with 25 bases between. Germline V gene sequence: CDR1 MNHEY, CDR2 SMNVEV (reference sequence). This CDR3 comprises 16 residues. This CDR3 is CASSRDGTGVLVPQHF. CDR3 DNA sequence: TGTGCCAGCAGCCGGGACGGGACTGGAGTATTAGTACCCCAGCATTTT.

CDR3 bases: TGTGCCTGGAGTGTATGGGGCAGGGGTGATGAAAAACTGTTTTTT. Translating gives CAWSVWGRGDEKLFF. V is TRBV30 and J is TRBJ1-4, with a possible D match to TRBD1 (6 bases). Germline CDR1 and CDR2: GTSNPN and SVGIG (reference sequence). The germline V and J ends were trimmed by 0 bases and 6 bases, with 14 bases remaining between them. This CDR3 has 15 residues.

This chain uses TRBV28 with TRBJ2-5; maybe TRBD1 (5 bases). Germline CDR1 reads MDHEN; CDR2 reads SYDVKM. CDR3 length: 14 residues. The V end lost 5 bases, the J end lost 7 bases, and 17 bases lay between the germline ends. The CDR3 bases are TGTGCCAGCAGTAGTTACAGGCCCGAAGGGACCCAGTACTTC. It translates to CASSSYRPEGTQYF.

The rearrangement uses TRBV19 and TRBJ1-5, with D perhaps TRBD1 (6 bases). Trimming shortened V by 4 bases and J by 3 bases, and 19 bases separated the two germline ends. Looked up from germline, CDR1 is LNHDA and CDR2 is SQIVND (reference sequence). The CDR3 totals 17 residues. CDR3 coding DNA: TGTGCCAGTAGTACCCCCCTCGGACAGTCCAACAATCAGCCCCAGCATTTT. Its translation is CASSTPLGQSNNQPQHF.

DNA of the CDR3: TGTGCCAGCAGCCCCCGGGAGACAGCCTATGGCTACACCTTC. It specifies CASSPRETAYGYTF. The gene calls are TRBV7-2 and TRBJ1-2; tentatively, D is TRBD1 (5 bases). V shed 5 bases and J shed 4 bases, with 14 bases lying between them. This CDR3 is 14 amino acids long. Germline V gene data show CDR1 as SGHTA and CDR2 as FQGNSA.

The rearrangement joins TRBV11-1 to TRBJ1-2; 7 nucleotides align to TRBD1. V dropped 4 bases and J dropped 4; count of bases not matched to a gene: 3. This CDR3 contains 13 residues. The germline V gene has CDR1 SGHAT and CDR2 FQDESV (reference sequence). CDR3: CASSSDRAYGYTF. The CDR3 DNA sequence: TGTGCCAGCAGCTCTGACAGGGCCTATGGCTACACCTTC.

The chain combines TRBV28 with TRBJ2-7; no reliable D call. Germline V gene sequence: CDR1 MDHEN, CDR2 SYDVKM. This CDR3 contains 12 residues. Between the trimmed V and J ends, which lost 2 bases and 3 bases, there was a span of 5 bases. The CDR3 protein is CASSLGSYEQYF. As DNA, the CDR3 is TGTGCCAGCAGTTTAGGTAGCTACGAGCAGTACTTC.

The CDR3 reads CASRRTEGELFF. The CDR3, as DNA: TGTGCCAGCAGGCGGACGGAAGGGGAACTGTTTTTT. The chain links TRBV6-6 to TRBJ1-4; D is possibly TRBD1 (5 bases). Germline values: CDR1 MNHNY, CDR2 SVGAGI (reference sequence). Trimming took off 6 bases at V and 12 bases at J, with 14 bases between the two ends. The CDR3 runs 12 residues.

The V gene is TRBV11-2, the J gene TRBJ2-5; 8 positions agree with TRBD1. The V gene end was trimmed by 5 bases and the J gene end by 5 bases; junction bases not matched to a gene: 10. CDR1 SGHAT and CDR2 FQNNGV come from the germline V gene. The CDR3 is 15 residues long. The CDR3 nucleotides are TGTGCCAGCAGCCCCCTCCGGGACAGGCTGGAGACCCAGTACTTC. This gives the protein CASSPLRDRLETQYF. Together with reference TRBV11-2 and TRBJ2-5, the CDR3 gives the full variable domain: EAGVAQSPRYKIIEKRQSVAFWCNPISGHATLYWYQQILGQGPKLLIQFQNNGVVDDSQLPKDRFSAERLKGVDSTLKIQPAKLEDSAVYLCASSPLRDRLETQYFGPGTRLLVL.

The rearrangement uses TRBV9 and TRBJ1-5; no reliable D call. Trimming cost V 4 bases and J 6 bases, with 14 bases left between them. Per the germline V gene, CDR1 is SGDLS and CDR2 is YYNGEE. This CDR3 has 14 residues. The CDR3 nucleotides are TGTGCCAGCAGCTTACAAGGTACGGGTCAGCCCCAGCATTTT. Translated: CASSLQGTGQPQHF.

This chain uses TRBV9 with TRBJ2-1, with unresolved D. V lost 0 bases and J lost 4, with 5 bases in between. Germline CDR1 reads SGDLS; CDR2 reads YYNGEE. CDR3 size: 13 residues. The CDR3, as DNA: TGTGCCAGCAGCGTAGGGCAGTACAATGAGCAGTTCTTC. Its translation: CASSVGQYNEQFF.

V usage is TRBV10-1 and J usage is TRBJ2-1, with 10 bases identical to TRBD1. The CDR3 is 16 residues long. Germline lookup yields CDR1 WNHNN and CDR2 SYGVQD (reference sequence). Trimming removed 3 bases from V and 2 bases from J; junction bases left unmatched: 4. DNA of the CDR3: TGCGCCAGCAGTGATCCGGGACAGGGGCCCTACAATGAGCAGTTCTTC. Its protein is CASSDPGQGPYNEQFF.

J is TRBJ1-3 and V is TRBV10-3; possible D gene TRBD1, 6 bases. Germline CDR1 is ENHRY and CDR2 is SYGVKD. CDR3 length: 13 residues. V was pared by 9 bases and J by 4 bases, with 13 bases between. In nucleotides, the CDR3 is TGTGCCATTGCGGGGGGCGAAGGAAACACCATATATTTT. Translation: CAIAGGEGNTIYF.

The J gene is TRBJ2-1, the V gene TRBV14, with 9 bases aligning to TRBD1. CDR1 and CDR2 from the germline V gene are SGHDN and FVKESK. CDR3 size: 17 residues. Unmatched junction bases numbered 14, after V lost 1 base and J lost 10 bases. CDR3 nucleotide sequence: TGTGCCAGCAGCCAAGTGGGGACAGGGACTGCCTCCGGCGAGCAGTTCTTC. Residues: CASSQVGTGTASGEQFF.

The chain carries TRBV7-2 and TRBJ1-4; 8 bases agree with TRBD1. V was pared by 7 bases and J by 9 bases, with 10 bases of the junction left unmatched. CDR1 and CDR2 (germline): SGHTA, FQGNSA. The length of the CDR3 is 14 residues. This CDR3 reads CASKSGQEGQKLFF. The CDR3 nucleotides read TGTGCCAGCAAATCGGGACAGGAAGGCCAAAAACTGTTTTTT.

This rearrangement joins TRBV19 to TRBJ2-5; D is possibly TRBD1 (6 bases). The V end lost 10 bases, the J end lost 1 base, and 19 bases lay between the germline ends. The CDR3 contains 15 residues. Germline V gene lookup returns CDR1 LNHDA and CDR2 SQIVND (reference sequence). The CDR3 spells CATSFRTAPQETQYF. In DNA form, the CDR3 reads TGTGCCACATCCTTTAGGACAGCGCCCCAAGAGACCCAGTACTTC. Looking up the rest from reference TRBV19 and TRBJ2-5 gives the full variable domain: DGGITQSPKYLFRKEGQNVTLSCEQNLNHDAMYWYRQDPGQGLRLIYYSQIVNDFQKGDIAEGYSVSREKKESFPLTVTSAQKNPTAFYLCATSFRTAPQETQYFGPGTRLLVL.

This rearrangement joins TRBV5-4 to TRBJ2-5; TRBD1 matches 9 bases. The junction had 5 bases not matched to a gene; V was cut back by 4 bases and J by 4 bases. The germline gives CDR1 SGHNT, CDR2 YYREEE (reference sequence). The CDR3 has 14 amino acids. The CDR3 region is CASSQDRGRETQYF. The CDR3 DNA reads TGTGCCAGCAGCCAGGACAGGGGTCGAGAGACCCAGTACTTC.

This clone showed up just once. The J gene is TRBJ1-5, the V gene TRBV27; 7 nucleotides match TRBD1. Germline V CDR1 and CDR2: MNHEY, SMNVEV (reference sequence). The CDR3 covers 15 residues. V gave up 5 bases and J gave up 2 bases; unmatched junction bases: 6. This chain's CDR3 is CASSRQGSGNQPQHF. CDR3 nucleotide sequence: TGTGCCAGCAGTCGACAGGGTTCCGGCAATCAGCCCCAGCATTTT.

The chain carries TRBV12-3 or TRBV12-4 and TRBJ1-4, with D maybe TRBD1 (5 bases). The CDR3 has 13 residues. The V end was cut by 6 bases, the J end by 7 bases, with 12 bases between. CDR3 region: CASSPQTGEKLFF. CDR3 DNA sequence: TGTGCCAGCAGCCCCCAAACAGGTGAAAAACTGTTTTTT.

The rearrangement links TRBV2 to TRBJ2-6, with a weak D call TRBD1 (5 bases). Between the trimmed V and J ends, which lost 4 bases and 4 bases, there was a span of 11 bases. Germline-derived CDR1 and CDR2 are SNHLY and FYNNEI. The CDR3 has 15 residues. The CDR3 spells CASSVRGGGANVLTF. The CDR3 coding sequence is TGTGCCAGCAGTGTAAGGGGCGGCGGGGCCAACGTCCTGACTTTC.

This chain uses TRBV29-1 with TRBJ2-7, with 7 bases matching TRBD1. This CDR3 contains 14 residues. V was pared by 6 bases and J by 6 bases, with 14 bases of the junction left unmatched. From germline, CDR1 is SQVTM and CDR2 ANQGSEA. The CDR3, as DNA: TGCAGCGTGTTAGGGGACAGTCTCGGCTCCGAGCAGTACTTC. Translated, it gives CSVLGDSLGSEQYF.

V and J are TRBV3-1 (or the pseudogene TRBV3-2) and TRBJ2-5; D is possibly TRBD1 (7 bases). The CDR3 runs 13 residues. Germline assignment: CDR1 LGHDT and CDR2 YNNKEL (reference sequence). The V gene lost 5 bases and the J gene lost 5 bases, with 12 bases spanning the gap. CDR3 sequence: CASSRSGGETQYF. The DNA of the CDR3 is TGTGCCAGCAGCAGATCAGGGGGGGAGACCCAGTACTTC.

The rearrangement joins TRBV4-3 to TRBJ1-1; the D is unclear. The CDR3 is 14 amino acids. Between the trimmed V and J ends, which lost 0 bases and 4 bases, there was a span of 9 bases. In germline, CDR1 is LGHNA, CDR2 YSLEER. CDR3 coding DNA: TGCGCCAGCAGCCAAGAAGTGCGTGGCACTGAAGCTTTCTTT. The encoded protein is CASSQEVRGTEAFF.

The chain couples TRBV29-1 to TRBJ2-1; no firm D call. The CDR3 covers 14 residues. Trimming took 3 bases from V and 0 from J, leaving 9 bases between them. The germline CDR1 and CDR2 sequences are SQVTM and ANQGSEA. Here the CDR3 reads CSVEEQSSYNEQFF. The CDR3, as DNA: TGCAGCGTTGAGGAACAGAGCTCCTACAATGAGCAGTTCTTC.

The rearrangement joins TRBV4-3 to TRBJ1-1; D may be TRBD1 (6 bases). The CDR3 sequence is 13 residues long. Between the trimmed V and J ends, which lost 8 bases and 3 bases, there was a span of 13 bases. CDR1 and CDR2 (germline): LGHNA, YSLEER. Here the CDR3 reads CASSFNRDTEAFF. CDR3 sequence (DNA): TGCGCCAGCTCCTTTAACAGGGACACTGAAGCTTTCTTT.

The CDR3 protein is CASSKGRDRNQPQHF. DNA for the CDR3: TGTGCCAGCAGCAAAGGCCGGGACAGGAATCAGCCCCAGCATTTT. The chain carries TRBV3-1 (or the pseudogene TRBV3-2) and TRBJ1-5; the match to TRBD1 covers 8 bases. The CDR3 has 15 amino acids. J was trimmed by 4 bases and V by 5 bases; bases with no gene match: 7. Germline CDR1 and CDR2: LGHDT and YNNKEL (reference sequence).